Listed below are T cell receptor beta chains from one sample, sequenced in a study of cytomegalovirus exposure and HLA in healthy donors. TCRdb's table, derived via immunoSEQ multiplex PCR, lists solely in-frame clones and lacks some. This sample carries under 95,000 clones, around 80% of them seen once, and the ten largest clones take 0.9% to 1.2%. Material for sequencing was PBMCs. These receptors were obtained from a male donor in good health and CMV-seronegative. Both conserved end residues are part of each CDR3. The D gene is left open where the match is weak. For some rows the clone size is stated as once, few or many, or as a class when expanded; others skip it.

clone_size,cdr3_length,j_call,v_call,d_call,cdr3_aa,cdr3_nt
NA,14,TRBJ1-3,TRBV5-4,NA,CASSQTDSGNTIYF,TGTGCCAGCAGCCAGACAGACTCTGGAAACACCATATATTTT
NA,15,TRBJ2-2,TRBV6-5,NA,CASSYVGVNTGELFF,TGTGCCAGCAGTTACGTCGGGGTGAACACCGGGGAGCTGTTTTTT
once,18,TRBJ1-5,TRBV6-1,TRBD1,CASSVRRGQGYGNQPQHF,TGTGCCAGCAGTGTCCGTCGGGGACAGGGGTACGGCAATCAGCCCCAGCATTTT
NA,14,TRBJ2-3,TRBV6-6,TRBD2,CASSTGTSGDTQYF,TGTGCCAGCAGCACGGGGACTAGCGGCGATACGCAGTATTTT
NA,14,TRBJ2-7,TRBV6-5,TRBD1,CASSYAGGAYEQYF,TGTGCCAGCAGTTACGCAGGGGGCGCCTACGAGCAGTACTTC
NA,19,TRBJ2-2,TRBV27,TRBD2,CASSQSGTSGSPSTGELFF,TGTGCCAGCAGTCAATCCGGGACTAGCGGGAGCCCTTCCACCGGGGAGCTGTTTTTT
NA,14,TRBJ2-5,TRBV28,TRBD1,CASQDRANQETQYF,TGTGCCAGCCAGGACAGGGCGAACCAAGAGACCCAGTACTTC
NA,13,TRBJ1-5,TRBV5-8,NA,CASSRGYNQPQHF,TGTGCCAGCAGCCGAGGGTACAATCAGCCCCAGCATTTT
few,16,TRBJ2-1,TRBV14,TRBD2,CASSQDGGVSYNEQFF,TGTGCCAGCAGCCAAGATGGGGGGGTTTCCTACAATGAGCAGTTCTTC
NA,17,TRBJ2-2,TRBV30,TRBD2,CAWNTGTSGSGTGELFF,TGTGCCTGGAACACCGGGACTAGCGGGAGTGGGACCGGGGAGCTGTTTTTT
NA,13,TRBJ1-3,TRBV19,NA,CASRVERGNTIYF,TGTGCCAGTAGGGTCGAGCGGGGAAACACCATATATTTT
NA,15,TRBJ2-5,TRBV11-3,TRBD2,CASSLGLAGDETQYF,TGTGCCAGCAGCTTAGGACTAGCGGGAGATGAGACCCAGTACTTC
NA,14,TRBJ1-1,TRBV28,TRBD1,CASSTGERVTEAFF,TGTGCCAGCAGCACAGGGGAGAGGGTGACTGAAGCTTTCTTT
NA,14,TRBJ2-2,TRBV9,NA,CASSVYSNTGELFF,TGTGCCAGCAGCGTCTATTCGAACACCGGGGAGCTGTTTTTT
NA,16,TRBJ1-1,TRBV5-1,NA,CASSLEPGSTFTEAFF,TGCGCCAGCAGCTTGGAGCCAGGGTCAACTTTCACTGAAGCTTTCTTT
NA,13,TRBJ1-1,TRBV7-9,TRBD1,CASSLTRDSEAFF,TGTGCCAGCAGCTTAACCAGGGACAGCGAAGCTTTCTTT
NA,16,TRBJ2-3,TRBV28,TRBD1,CASSSPGQRNTDTQYF,TGTGCCAGCAGTTCTCCGGGACAGAGAAACACAGATACGCAGTATTTT
NA,10,TRBJ2-1,TRBV29-1,NA,CSAGANEQFF,TGCAGCGCAGGGGCCAATGAGCAGTTCTTC
NA,12,TRBJ1-1,TRBV5-4,NA,CASSFGGCEAFF,TGTGCCAGCAGCTTCGGCGGATGTGAAGCTTTCTTT
NA,15,TRBJ1-1,TRBV9,TRBD1,CASSETGSRNTEAFF,TGTGCCAGCAGCGAGACAGGGAGCAGGAACACTGAAGCTTTCTTT
NA,14,TRBJ2-7,TRBV5-4,TRBD2,CASSQDSSGDEQYF,TGTGCCAGCAGCCAAGACTCTAGCGGGGACGAGCAGTACTTC
NA,13,TRBJ2-7,TRBV7-9,NA,CASSFGVAYEQYF,TGTGCCAGCAGCTTCGGAGTGGCCTACGAGCAGTACTTC
once,18,TRBJ2-3,TRBV7-8,TRBD2,CASSLVGDRAGGPDTQYF,TGTGCCAGCAGCTTAGTAGGCGATCGGGCGGGAGGGCCGGATACGCAGTATTTT
NA,13,TRBJ1-1,TRBV5-1,NA,CASSLGASTEAFF,TGCGCCAGCAGTTTAGGGGCGAGTACTGAAGCTTTCTTT
NA,16,TRBJ1-5,TRBV27,NA,CASSLSHPTSNQPQHF,TGTGCCAGCAGCCTATCTCATCCTACTAGCAATCAGCCCCAGCATTTT
NA,17,TRBJ1-1,TRBV19,NA,CASSIDLGGTSNTEAFF,TGTGCCAGTAGTATAGATCTTGGGGGGACCTCGAACACTGAAGCTTTCTTT
few,14,TRBJ1-1,TRBV4-2,NA,CASQPRGFDTEAFF,TGTGCCAGTCAGCCACGGGGGTTTGACACTGAAGCTTTCTTT
once,14,TRBJ1-1,TRBV27,TRBD1,CASNRQGPNTEAFF,TGTGCCAGCAATCGACAGGGGCCGAACACTGAAGCTTTCTTT
NA,14,TRBJ2-5,TRBV2,TRBD2,CAIPPSTSRETQYF,TGTGCCATCCCGCCCTCGACTAGCCGAGAGACCCAGTACTTC
NA,12,TRBJ1-1,TRBV7-9,TRBD1,CSSSPGTAEAFF,TGTTCCAGCAGCCCCGGGACAGCCGAAGCTTTCTTT
NA,16,TRBJ2-3,TRBV10-2,TRBD2,CASRTSGGKSTDTQYF,TGCGCCAGCAGGACTAGCGGGGGCAAATCCACAGATACGCAGTATTTT
NA,13,TRBJ2-3,TRBV28,NA,CASSSFDGDTQYF,TGTGCCAGCAGTTCTTTTGACGGGGATACGCAGTATTTT
NA,17,TRBJ2-3,TRBV2,NA,CASTRQRFTFSTDTQYF,TGTGCCAGCACAAGACAACGGTTTACTTTTTCCACAGATACGCAGTATTTT
NA,16,TRBJ2-7,TRBV18,NA,CASSPGTGLRAGEQYF,TGTGCCAGCTCACCAGGTACGGGACTGAGGGCGGGGGAGCAGTACTTC
NA,15,TRBJ2-1,TRBV5-4,TRBD2,CASSPGTSGGNEQFF,TGTGCCAGCAGCCCCGGGACTAGCGGGGGTAATGAGCAGTTCTTC
NA,16,TRBJ2-7,TRBV11-2,TRBD1,CASSVTGGVDAYEQYF,TGTGCCAGCAGCGTCACAGGGGGCGTAGATGCGTACGAGCAGTACTTC
NA,16,TRBJ1-2,TRBV7-2,NA,CASSLGPGETRGGYTF,TGTGCCAGCAGCTTAGGGCCAGGGGAAACCCGGGGTGGCTACACCTTC
few,16,TRBJ1-4,TRBV6-1,TRBD1,CASSEARGRADEKLFF,TGTGCCAGCAGTGAAGCGAGGGGGCGGGCGGATGAAAAACTGTTTTTT
NA,14,TRBJ2-2,TRBV6-4,NA,CASSDNGGTGELFF,TGTGCCAGCAGTGACAATGGCGGGACCGGGGAGCTGTTTTTT
few,14,TRBJ1-1,TRBV6-1,NA,CASNPQQGNTEAFF,TGTGCCAGCAACCCTCAACAGGGGAACACTGAAGCTTTCTTT
NA,17,TRBJ2-1,TRBV7-6,NA,CASSLARGSSGRDEQFF,TGTGCCAGCAGCTTAGCCCGAGGGAGTAGCGGACGGGATGAGCAGTTCTTC
once,19,TRBJ1-3,TRBV6-1,TRBD1,CASCASGTAISYSGNTIYF,TGTGCCAGCTGTGCCTCCGGGACAGCGATATCTTACTCTGGAAACACCATATATTTT
NA,14,TRBJ1-2,TRBV6-5,NA,CASTAGVTNYGYTF,TGTGCCAGCACCGCAGGGGTGACTAACTATGGCTACACCTTC
NA,16,TRBJ1-2,TRBV4-3,NA,CASSQERAGQGGSYPF,TGCGCCAGCAGCCAAGAACGGGCGGGGCAGGGTGGTAGCTACCCCTTC
NA,13,TRBJ2-2,TRBV6-5,NA,CASRYQNTGELFF,TGTGCCAGCAGATACCAAAACACCGGGGAGCTGTTTTTT
NA,14,TRBJ1-2,TRBV6-1,NA,CASSTDGTNYGYTF,TGTGCCAGCAGTACGGACGGGACTAACTATGGCTACACCTTC